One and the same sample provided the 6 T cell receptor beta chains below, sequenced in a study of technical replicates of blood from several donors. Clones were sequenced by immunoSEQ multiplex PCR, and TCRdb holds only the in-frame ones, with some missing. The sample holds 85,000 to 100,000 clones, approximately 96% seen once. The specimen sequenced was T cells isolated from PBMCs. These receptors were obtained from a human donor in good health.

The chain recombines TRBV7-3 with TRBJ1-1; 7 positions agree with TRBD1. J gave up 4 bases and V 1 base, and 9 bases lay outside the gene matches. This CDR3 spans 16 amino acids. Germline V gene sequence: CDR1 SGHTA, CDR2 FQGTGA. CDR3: CASSLIPLTGVTEAFF. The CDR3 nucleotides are TGTGCCAGCAGCTTAATCCCCCTTACAGGGGTCACTGAAGCTTTCTTT.

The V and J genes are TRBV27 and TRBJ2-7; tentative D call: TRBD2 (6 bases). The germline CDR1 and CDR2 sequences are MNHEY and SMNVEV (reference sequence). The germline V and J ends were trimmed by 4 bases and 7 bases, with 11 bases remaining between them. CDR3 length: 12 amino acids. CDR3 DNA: TGTGCCAGCAGTTCGGGACTTACAGAGCAGTACTTC. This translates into CASSSGLTEQYF.

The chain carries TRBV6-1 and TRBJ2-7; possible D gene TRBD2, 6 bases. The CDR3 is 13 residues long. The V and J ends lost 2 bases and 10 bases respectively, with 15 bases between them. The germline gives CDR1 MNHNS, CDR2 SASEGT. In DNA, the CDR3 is TGTGCCAGCAGTGAAACTAGCTCGAGCGAACAGTACTTC. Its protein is CASSETSSSEQYF.

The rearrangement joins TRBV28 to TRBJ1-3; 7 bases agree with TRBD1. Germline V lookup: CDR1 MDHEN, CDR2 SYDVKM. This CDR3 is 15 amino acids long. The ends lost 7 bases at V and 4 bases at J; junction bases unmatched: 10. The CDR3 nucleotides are TGTGCCAGCAATAAATTGACAGGGTGGGGAAACACCATATATTTT. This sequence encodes CASNKLTGWGNTIYF.

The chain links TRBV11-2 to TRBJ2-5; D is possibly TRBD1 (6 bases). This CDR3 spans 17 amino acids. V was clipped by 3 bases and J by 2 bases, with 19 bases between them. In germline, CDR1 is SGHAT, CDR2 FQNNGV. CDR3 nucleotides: TGTGCCAGCAGCTTTAGAGTCGTACAGGGAACACAAGAGACCCAGTACTTC. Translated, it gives CASSFRVVQGTQETQYF.

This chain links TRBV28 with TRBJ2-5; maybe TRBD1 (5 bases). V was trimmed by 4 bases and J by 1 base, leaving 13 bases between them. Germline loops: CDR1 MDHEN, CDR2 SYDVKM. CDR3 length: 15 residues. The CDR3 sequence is CASSSPATAQETQYF. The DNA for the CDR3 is TGTGCCAGCAGTTCGCCCGCGACAGCCCAAGAGACCCAGTACTTC.